Each of the 5 T cell receptor beta chains below was sequenced from the same sample in a study of Ad26.COV2.S vaccination and SARS-CoV-2 variants. Treatment defined: about 20 received Ad26.COV2.S at low or high dose, single or two shots; about 5 received placebo; per-sample allocation not given. The samples were gathered on day 63 after the first injection of vaccine or placebo. Measured with immunoSEQ multiplex PCR; TCRdb has only the in-frame clones, and not every one. In the table there are 300,000 to 400,000 clones, under 90% of which are singletons. The sample consisted of peripheral blood, taken in a trial of Ad26.COV2.S vaccine versus placebo. The source of these receptors is a person between 18 and 60 years old who received the Ad26.COV2.S COVID-19 vaccine or a placebo.

This chain connects TRBV10-3 to TRBJ1-1; 8 nucleotides agree with TRBD1. V was pared by 5 bases and J by 4 bases, with 6 bases of the junction left unmatched. The CDR3 has 14 residues. Germline loops: CDR1 ENHRY, CDR2 SYGVKD. CDR3 nucleotides: TGTGCCATCAGTCCGCAGGGGGCCAGCACTGAAGCTTTCTTT. It specifies CAISPQGASTEAFF.

V and J are TRBV27 and TRBJ2-1, with D possibly being TRBD2 (6 bases). The CDR3 totals 15 residues. Germline loops: CDR1 MNHEY, CDR2 SMNVEV (reference sequence). V lost 7 bases and J lost 3, with 16 bases in between. In nucleotides, the CDR3 is TGTGCCAGCATATCAGTAAAAGCGGGCTACAATGAGCAGTTCTTC. It yields the protein CASISVKAGYNEQFF.

This clone was seen just once. The rearrangement joins TRBV4-2 to TRBJ2-1; 9 bases fit TRBD2. Germline CDR1 LGHNA, CDR2 YNFKEQ. V lost 3 bases, J lost 12 bases, and 6 bases stayed unmatched. The CDR3 has 13 amino acids. CDR3 sequence reads: CASSQLAGEVQFF. The CDR3 bases are TGTGCCAGCAGCCAGTTAGCGGGAGAGGTGCAGTTCTTC.

The rearrangement links TRBV6-5 to TRBJ1-6; unclear D gene. Trimming shortened V by 5 bases and J by 6 bases, and 14 bases separated the two germline ends. The CDR3 is made up of 15 amino acids. Germline-derived CDR1 and CDR2 are MNHEY and SVGAGI. CDR3 region: CASSPYEGFNSPLHF. CDR3 DNA: TGTGCCAGCAGTCCTTACGAGGGATTTAATTCACCCCTCCACTTT.

J is TRBJ1-2 and V is TRBV20-1; tentative D call: TRBD1 (6 bases). CDR1 DFQATT and CDR2 SNEGSKA come from the germline V gene (reference sequence). Trimming cost V 6 bases and J 8 bases, with 13 bases left between them. This CDR3 is 11 amino acids long. The CDR3 is CSARTVEGYTF. For the CDR3, the DNA is TGCAGTGCAAGGACAGTTGAGGGCTACACCTTC.